This T cell receptor beta chain is from a study of vaccination and CD4 T cells after COVID-19. The Oncomine TCR Beta short-read assay was applied to DNA of cultured CD4+ T cells. A single record per CDR3 protein comes from TCRdb applying MiXCR to the PCR reads. Here the sample spans 18,000 or so distinct CDR3 sequences, about 45% being singletons. Time point reported: late sampling 161 to 241 days after vaccination in three convalescent patients. Treatment defined: roughly 10-day PBMC culture with coronavirus spike peptide pools or control peptides (ViraFEST assay). On this clonotype itself: Its antigen is currently unknown.

V was clipped by 8 bases and J by 0 bases, with 7 bases between them. Germline V gene data show CDR1 as SEHNR and CDR2 as FQNEAQ (reference sequence). The CDR3 consists of 12 residues. The sequence derives from a human donor who had recovered from COVID-19. V gene TRBV7-9 combines with J gene TRBJ2-5; D is unclear. This material consisted of CD4+ T cells from blood, cultured in vitro, taken about 7 months after SARS-CoV-2 vaccination. The DNA of the CDR3 is TGTGCCAGCCCCTGGTACCAAGAGACCCAGTACTTC. Protein: CASPWYQETQYF.